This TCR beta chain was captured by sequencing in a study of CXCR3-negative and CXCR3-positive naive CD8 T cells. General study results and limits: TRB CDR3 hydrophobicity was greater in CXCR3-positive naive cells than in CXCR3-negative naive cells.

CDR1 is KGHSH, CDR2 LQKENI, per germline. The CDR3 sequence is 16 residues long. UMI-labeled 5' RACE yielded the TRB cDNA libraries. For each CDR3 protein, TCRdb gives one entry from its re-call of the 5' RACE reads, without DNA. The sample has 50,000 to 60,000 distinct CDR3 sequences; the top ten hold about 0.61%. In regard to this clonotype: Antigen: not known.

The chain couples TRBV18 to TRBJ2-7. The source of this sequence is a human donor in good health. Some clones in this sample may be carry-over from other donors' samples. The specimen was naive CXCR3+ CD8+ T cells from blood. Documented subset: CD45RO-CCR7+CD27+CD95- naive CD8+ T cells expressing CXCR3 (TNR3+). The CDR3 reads CASSPPTATYSYEQYF.